The rows below give T cell receptor beta chains drawn from one sample of a study of OX40 agonist ivuxolimab in advanced cancers. Measured with immunoSEQ multiplex PCR; TCRdb has only the in-frame clones, and not every one. The profile shows around 70,000 clones, 82% of them singletons. Sequencing was performed on CD4+ or CD8+ T cells sorted from blood, taken in a trial of the OX40 agonist ivuxolimab. The receptors here all came from an adult with an advanced solid tumor such as melanoma, head and neck, liver or kidney cancer. Each CDR3 is given with its conserved first and last residue.

>TRBV28
CASSREPARNEQFF
>TRBV7-9
CASSLAAGVDTQYF
>TRBV5-5
CASSLGVAGDTQYF
>TRBV6-1
CASSEFSGVGFRNSPLHF
>TRBV29-1
CSARPRLAGNNEQFF
>TRBV5-6
CASSLSRLAGDANTGELFF
>TRBV4-1
CASSQIQSQGAHIEAFF
>TRBV6-5
CASSYSLAGAYEQYF
>TRBV5-1
CASSGDGNQPQHF
>TRBV14
CASSLNTGTGGDEQYF
>TRBV9
CASSAAGGTEAFF
>TRBV6-5
CASSYHGQMNTEAFF
>TRBV6-6
CASRGEGGYGYTF
>TRBV19
CASSIVRNQPQHF
>TRBV6-5
CASSYSRVSYEQYF
>TRBV7-9
CASSLSGSYNEQFF
>TRBV7-9
CAAGDTGANVLTF
>TRBV5-4
CASSLAFSNTEAFF
>TRBV28
CASSSRVEEKLFF
>TRBV6-1
CAAWTTNSGNTIYF
>TRBV4-3
CASSPHGSETQYF
>TRBV5-1
CASSSTSGSWETQYF
>TRBV28
CASIGTAGNTIYF
>TRBV19
CASSILQGRGYGYTF
>TRBV5-6
CASSSNFRTDTQYF
>TRBV11-3
CASSSRRRGAHNEQFF
>TRBV5-1
CASSPGHGGNTGELFF
>TRBV28
CASSGTGTGGAYGYTF
>TRBV18
CASSPPRTKGAAYF
>TRBV11-2
CASSRTRVAGGNEQFF
>TRBV19
CASSISAAYEQYF
>TRBV27
CASSLSALNEQFF
>TRBV4-1
CASSQVLVAGANVLTF
>TRBV21-1
CASSADPGEKLFF
>TRBV5-1
CASSPPPGADYGYTF
>TRBV5-1
CASSYRQGPGELFF
>TRBV28
CASSSEVAGNTIYF
>TRBV9
CASSTTLSTEAFF
>TRBV11-1
CASSLQGSTEAFF
>TRBV7-2
CASSPRSSGANVLTF
>TRBV5-4
CASSPVGGGEQYF
>TRBV7-9
CASSPRDRGRDEQYF
>TRBV27
CASSYGSSRYEQYF
>TRBV6-6
CASSKGTSATGELFF
>TRBV28
CASSPGQYNSPLHF
>TRBV5-1
CASSLAEPEETQYF
>TRBV5-1
CASMRESGANVLTF
>TRBV29-1
CSVPRTSGVLGTDTQYF
>TRBV28
CASKRTGEYSNQPQHF
>TRBV6-1
CASSEKGPGLADTYEQYF
>TRBV29-1
CSVGDRYYEQYF
>TRBV5-4
CASSPTEGDTQYF